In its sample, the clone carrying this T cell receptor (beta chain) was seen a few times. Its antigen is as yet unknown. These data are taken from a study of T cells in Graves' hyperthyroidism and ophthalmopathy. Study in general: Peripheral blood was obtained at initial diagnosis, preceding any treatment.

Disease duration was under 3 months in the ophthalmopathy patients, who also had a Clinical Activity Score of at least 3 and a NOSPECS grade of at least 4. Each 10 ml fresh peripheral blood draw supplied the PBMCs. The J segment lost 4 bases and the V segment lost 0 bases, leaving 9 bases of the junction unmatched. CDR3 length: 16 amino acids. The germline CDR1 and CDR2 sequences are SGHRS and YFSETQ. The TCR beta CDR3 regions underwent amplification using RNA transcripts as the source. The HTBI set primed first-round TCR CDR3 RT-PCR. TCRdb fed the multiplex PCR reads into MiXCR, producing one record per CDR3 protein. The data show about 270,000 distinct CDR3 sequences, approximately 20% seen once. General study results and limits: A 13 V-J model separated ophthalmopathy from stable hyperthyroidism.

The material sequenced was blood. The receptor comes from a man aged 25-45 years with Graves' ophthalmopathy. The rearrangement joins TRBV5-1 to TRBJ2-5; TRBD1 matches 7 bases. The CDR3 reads CASSLADRADSETQYF. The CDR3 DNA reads TGCGCCAGCAGCTTGGCTGACAGGGCCGATTCAGAGACCCAGTACTTC. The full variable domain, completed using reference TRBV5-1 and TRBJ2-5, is KAGVTQTPRYLIKTRGQQVTLSCSPISGHRSVSWYQQTPGQGLQFLFEYFSETQRNKGNFPGRFSGRQFSNSRSEMNVSTLELGDSALYLCASSLADRADSETQYFGPGTRLLVL.